This T cell receptor beta chain was obtained from a study of T cells in Graves' hyperthyroidism and ophthalmopathy. What was amplified from RNA transcripts were TCR beta CDR3 regions. An initial round of RT-PCR targeting the TCR CDR3 relied on the HTBI primer set. MiXCR was run by TCRdb on the multiplex PCR reads, yielding one entry per CDR3 protein. The sample lists 480,000 or so distinct CDR3 sequences; approximately 48% were seen once. Germline V gene sequence: CDR1 SGHVS, CDR2 FNYEAQ. Unmatched junction bases numbered 9, after V lost 5 bases and J lost 6 bases. The CDR3 is 15 amino acids. The sequenced sample was peripheral blood or thyroid tissue (not recorded which). V is TRBV7-6 and J is TRBJ2-1, with TRBD1 matching over 8 bases. The clonotype was recovered from an adult woman with Graves' disease, either hyperthyroidism or ophthalmopathy (not recorded which). DNA for the CDR3: TGTGCCAGCAGCGCGGGACAGGTCATCAGCAATGAGCAGTTCTTC. This codes for CASSAGQVISNEQFF.